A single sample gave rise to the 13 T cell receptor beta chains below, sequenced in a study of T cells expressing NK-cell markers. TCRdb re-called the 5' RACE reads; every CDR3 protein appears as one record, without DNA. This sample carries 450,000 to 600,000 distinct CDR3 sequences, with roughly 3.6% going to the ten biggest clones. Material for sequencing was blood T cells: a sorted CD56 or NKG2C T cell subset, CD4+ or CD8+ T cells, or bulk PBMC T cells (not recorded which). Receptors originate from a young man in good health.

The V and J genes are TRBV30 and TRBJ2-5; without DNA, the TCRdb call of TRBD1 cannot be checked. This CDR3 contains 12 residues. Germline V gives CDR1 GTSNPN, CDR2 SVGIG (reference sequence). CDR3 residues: CAWSAQLETQYF. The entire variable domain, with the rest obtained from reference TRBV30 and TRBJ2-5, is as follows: SQTIHQWPATLVQPVGSPLSLECTVEGTSNPNLYWYRQAAGRGLQLLFYSVGIGQISSEVPQNLSASRPQDRQFILSSKKLLLSDSGFYLCAWSAQLETQYFGPGTRLLVL.

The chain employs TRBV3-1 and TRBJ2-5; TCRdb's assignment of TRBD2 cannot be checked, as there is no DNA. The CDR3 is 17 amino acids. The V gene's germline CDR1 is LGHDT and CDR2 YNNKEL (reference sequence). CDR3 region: CASSQDGTSGKEETQYF.

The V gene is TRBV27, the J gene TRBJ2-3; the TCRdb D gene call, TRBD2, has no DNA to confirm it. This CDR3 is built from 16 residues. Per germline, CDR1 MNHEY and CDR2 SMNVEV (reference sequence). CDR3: CASSFTAGEGTDTQYF.

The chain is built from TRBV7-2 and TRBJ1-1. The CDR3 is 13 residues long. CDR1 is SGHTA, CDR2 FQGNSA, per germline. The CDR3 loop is CASSTGPSGEAFF.

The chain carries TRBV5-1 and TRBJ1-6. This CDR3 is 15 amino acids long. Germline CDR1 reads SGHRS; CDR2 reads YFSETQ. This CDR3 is CASSLAGGGDSPLHF.

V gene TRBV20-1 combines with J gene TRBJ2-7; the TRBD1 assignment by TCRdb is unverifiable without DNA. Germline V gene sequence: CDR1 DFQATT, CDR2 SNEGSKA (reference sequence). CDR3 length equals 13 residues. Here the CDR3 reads CSAIPGRGFEQYF.

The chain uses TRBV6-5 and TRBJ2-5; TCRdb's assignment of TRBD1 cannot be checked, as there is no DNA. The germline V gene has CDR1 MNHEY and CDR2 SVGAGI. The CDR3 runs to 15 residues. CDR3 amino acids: CASSSQGAAQETQYF.

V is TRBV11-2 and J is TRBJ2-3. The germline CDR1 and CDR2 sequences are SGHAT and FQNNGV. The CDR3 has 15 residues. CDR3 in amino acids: CASSLVPGLVDTQYF.

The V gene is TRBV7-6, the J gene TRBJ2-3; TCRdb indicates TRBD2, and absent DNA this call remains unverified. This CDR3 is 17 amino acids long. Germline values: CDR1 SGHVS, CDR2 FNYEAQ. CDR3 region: CASSLAIAGGFTDTQYF.

The CDR3 here is CASSLARRNKAFF. The chain uses TRBV6-5 and TRBJ1-1. Looked up from germline, CDR1 is MNHEY and CDR2 is SVGAGI. There are 13 residues in the CDR3.

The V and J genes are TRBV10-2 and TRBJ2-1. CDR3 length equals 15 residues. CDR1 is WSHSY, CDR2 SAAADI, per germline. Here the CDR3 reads CASSEEEGMNNEQFF.

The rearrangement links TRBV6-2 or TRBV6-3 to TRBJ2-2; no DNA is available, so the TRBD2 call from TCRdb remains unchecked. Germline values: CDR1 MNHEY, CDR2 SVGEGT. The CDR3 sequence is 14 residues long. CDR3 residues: CASTPPRNTGELFF.

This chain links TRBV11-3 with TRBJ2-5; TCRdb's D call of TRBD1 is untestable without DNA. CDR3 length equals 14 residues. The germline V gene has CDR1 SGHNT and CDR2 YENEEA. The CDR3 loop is CASSLASGGEAQYF.